The 13 T cell receptor beta chains reported below all come from one sample, sequenced in a study of OX40 agonist ivuxolimab in advanced cancers. Assay: immunoSEQ multiplex PCR; the TCRdb copy retains only in-frame clones and omits some. The table records some 45,000 clones, around nine tenths of them present only once. The material was CD4+ or CD8+ T cells sorted from blood, obtained in a trial of the OX40 agonist ivuxolimab. The receptors stem from an adult with an advanced solid tumor such as melanoma, head and neck, liver or kidney cancer.

The chain employs TRBV7-8 and TRBJ2-3; D is perhaps TRBD2 (5 bases). The CDR3 covers 16 residues. Germline V CDR1 and CDR2: SGHVS, FQNEAQ. Trimming removed 4 bases from V and 2 bases from J, with 16 bases in between. CDR3 protein: CASSSIGLAYTDTQYF. CDR3 DNA sequence: TGTGCCAGCAGCTCTATAGGGCTAGCCTACACAGATACGCAGTATTTT. Based on the CDR3 plus reference TRBV7-8 and TRBJ2-3, the full variable domain is GAGVSQSPRYKVAKRGQDVALRCDPISGHVSLFWYQQALGQGPEFLTYFQNEAQLDKSGLPSDRFFAERPEGSVSTLKIQRTQQEDSAVYLCASSSIGLAYTDTQYFGPGTRLTVL.

The chain combines TRBV6-1 with TRBJ2-7; D perhaps matches TRBD1 (6 bases). CDR1 and CDR2 (germline): MNHNS, SASEGT. V shed 4 bases and J shed 1 base, with 11 bases lying between them. CDR3 size: 14 residues. CDR3 coding DNA: TGTGCCAGCAGTGGCCGGGACATTTCCTACGAGCAGTACTTC. Its translation is CASSGRDISYEQYF.

This chain uses TRBV7-8 with TRBJ2-2; 7 bases fit TRBD1. The germline gives CDR1 SGHVS, CDR2 FQNEAQ. V was clipped by 11 bases and J by 3 bases; unmatched bases: 6. CDR3 size: 13 residues. This chain's CDR3 is CAADRADTGELFF. CDR3 sequence (DNA): TGTGCCGCCGACAGGGCGGACACCGGGGAGCTGTTTTTT.

The genes are TRBV21-1 and TRBJ1-2. TRBV21-1 is labeled a pseudogene. The CDR3 has 15 amino acids. In nucleotides, the CDR3 is TGTGCCAGCACCGGGACGGGGAGAGCTAACTATGGCTACACCTTC. This codes for CASTGTGRANYGYTF.

The genes are TRBV18 and TRBJ2-3, with 12 bases identical to TRBD2. Germline V lookup: CDR1 KGHSH, CDR2 LQKENI. J was trimmed by 0 bases and V by 5 bases; bases with no gene match: 15. CDR3 length: 20 amino acids. The CDR3 region is CASSTPRLAGDGSSTDTQYF. The CDR3 DNA follows: TGTGCCAGCTCAACTCCGCGACTAGCGGGGGACGGTTCTAGCACAGATACGCAGTATTTT.

As concerns this clone: Its ends do not fully match the called genes, so a read error is possible. The chain links TRBV4-3 to TRBJ2-4; 8 bases agree with TRBD1. The germline gives CDR1 LGHNA, CDR2 YSLEER. CDR3 length equals 16 residues. Here the CDR3 DNA reads TGCGCCAGCGGCCAAACGGGGGACAGGTACAAAAACATTCAGTACTTC. Amino acids: CASGQTGDRYKNIQYF.

The chain has TRBV15 and TRBJ1-2, with 7 positions matching TRBD1. The CDR3 extends over 14 amino acids. Germline V gene data show CDR1 as LNHNV and CDR2 as YYDKDF (reference sequence). Germline trimming cut 1 base from V and 4 bases from J; bases unmatched to any gene: 3. The CDR3, as DNA: TGTGCCACCAGCAGAGTTGCAGGGGGCTATGGCTACACCTTC. Translating gives CATSRVAGGYGYTF.

V usage is TRBV7-8 and J usage is TRBJ2-7, with a possible D match to TRBD1 (6 bases). Germline CDR1 SGHVS, CDR2 FQNEAQ. Trimming removed 6 bases at V and 1 base at J, with 22 bases between. The CDR3 totals 17 residues. CDR3 protein: CASRLTSRGQPSYEQYF. The CDR3 bases are TGTGCCAGCAGACTGACTTCCAGGGGACAACCGTCCTACGAGCAGTACTTC.

The chain carries TRBV28 and TRBJ1-2; 7 nucleotides match TRBD1. J was trimmed by 7 bases and V by 10 bases; bases with no gene match: 18. The CDR3 is made up of 15 amino acids. Germline V CDR1 and CDR2: MDHEN, SYDVKM. The CDR3 region is CAIVRQGRQWGGYTF. CDR3 DNA sequence: TGTGCCATCGTCCGACAGGGACGGCAATGGGGTGGCTACACCTTC.

This clone has just one count. The genes are TRBV25-1 and TRBJ2-2; TRBD2 might be the D (5 bases). Germline-derived CDR1 and CDR2 are MGHDK and SYGVNS. The ends were cut back, 8 bases at V and 0 bases at J, with 7 bases in the middle. The CDR3 spans 13 residues. The CDR3 sequence is CASETTNTGELFF. CDR3 coding DNA: TGTGCCAGCGAGACTACGAACACCGGGGAGCTGTTTTTT.

V gene TRBV19 combines with J gene TRBJ1-2, with unresolved D. The CDR3 covers 12 residues. CDR1 LNHDA and CDR2 SQIVND come from the germline V gene (reference sequence). Trimming took off 0 bases at V and 4 bases at J, with 3 bases between the two ends. CDR3 sequence reads: CASSIEGYGYTF. The CDR3 DNA sequence: TGTGCCAGTAGTATAGAAGGCTATGGCTACACCTTC.

This clone was counted many times. The sample holds other DNA sequences that translate to the same CDR3. The chain carries TRBV5-8 and TRBJ2-5, with TRBD1 identical over 7 bases. CDR1 is SGHTS, CDR2 YDEGEE, per germline. The CDR3 has 14 amino acids. V shed 1 base and J 1 base; nucleotides not matched to a gene: 1. CDR3 in DNA: TGTGCCAGCAGCTTGTGGGACAGCCAAGAGACCCAGTACTTC. It translates to CASSLWDSQETQYF.

The J gene is TRBJ1-5, the V gene TRBV4-3; D not certain. Trimming stripped 0 bases from V and 0 bases from J, with 3 bases between. Germline CDR1 and CDR2: LGHNA and YSLEER. The CDR3 is made up of 14 amino acids. CDR3 in DNA: TGCGCCAGCAGCCAAGAGTATAGCAATCAGCCCCAGCATTTT. This codes for CASSQEYSNQPQHF.